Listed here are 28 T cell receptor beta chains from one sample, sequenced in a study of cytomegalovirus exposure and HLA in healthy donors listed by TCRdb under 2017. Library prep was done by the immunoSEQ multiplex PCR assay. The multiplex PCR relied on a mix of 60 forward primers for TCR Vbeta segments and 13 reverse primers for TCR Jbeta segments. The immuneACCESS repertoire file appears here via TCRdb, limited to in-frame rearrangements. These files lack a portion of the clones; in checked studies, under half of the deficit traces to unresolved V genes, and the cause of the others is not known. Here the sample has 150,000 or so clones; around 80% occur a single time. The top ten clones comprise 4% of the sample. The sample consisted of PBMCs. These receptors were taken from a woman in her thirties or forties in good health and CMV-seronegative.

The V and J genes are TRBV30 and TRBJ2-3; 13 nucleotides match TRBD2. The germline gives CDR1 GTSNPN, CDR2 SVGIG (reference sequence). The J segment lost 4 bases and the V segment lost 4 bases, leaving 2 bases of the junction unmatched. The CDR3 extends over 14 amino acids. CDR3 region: CAWTLAGGADTQYF. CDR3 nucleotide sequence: TGTGCCTGGACACTAGCGGGAGGGGCAGATACGCAGTATTTT.

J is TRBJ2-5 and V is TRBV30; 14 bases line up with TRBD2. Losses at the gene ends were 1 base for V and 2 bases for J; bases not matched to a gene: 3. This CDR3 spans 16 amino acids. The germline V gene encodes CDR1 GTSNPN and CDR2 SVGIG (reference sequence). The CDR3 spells CAWSGGTSGRQETQYF. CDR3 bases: TGTGCCTGGAGTGGGGGGACTAGCGGGAGACAAGAGACCCAGTACTTC.

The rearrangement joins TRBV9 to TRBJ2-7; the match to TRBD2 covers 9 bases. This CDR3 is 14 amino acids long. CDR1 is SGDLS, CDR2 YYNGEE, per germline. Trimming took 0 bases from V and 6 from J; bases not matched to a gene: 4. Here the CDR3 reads CASSVGPSGIEQYF. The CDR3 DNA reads TGTGCCAGCAGCGTAGGTCCTAGCGGGATCGAGCAGTACTTC.

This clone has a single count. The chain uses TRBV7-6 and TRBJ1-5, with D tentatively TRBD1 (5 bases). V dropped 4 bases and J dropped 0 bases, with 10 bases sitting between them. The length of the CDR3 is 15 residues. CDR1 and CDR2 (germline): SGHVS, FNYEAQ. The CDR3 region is CASSSGPDSNQPQHF. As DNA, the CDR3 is TGTGCCAGCAGCTCAGGGCCCGATAGCAATCAGCCCCAGCATTTT.

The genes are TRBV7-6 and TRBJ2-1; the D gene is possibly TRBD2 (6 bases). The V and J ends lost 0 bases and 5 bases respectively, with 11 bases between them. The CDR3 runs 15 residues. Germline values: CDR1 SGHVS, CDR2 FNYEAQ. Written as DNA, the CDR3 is TGTGCCAGCAGCTTAGCCCCAGGGACTGACAATGAGCAGTTCTTC. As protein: CASSLAPGTDNEQFF.

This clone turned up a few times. CDR3 DNA: TGTGCCAGCAGCTTAGAGGTACACCTTATGACTAGCGGGAGTACCTACGAGCAGTACTTC. Amino acid sequence: CASSLEVHLMTSGSTYEQYF. J is TRBJ2-7 and V is TRBV13, with TRBD2 identical over 12 bases. In germline, CDR1 is PRHDT, CDR2 FYEKMQ (reference sequence). The CDR3 totals 20 residues. V gave up 1 base and J gave up 2 bases; unmatched junction bases: 15.

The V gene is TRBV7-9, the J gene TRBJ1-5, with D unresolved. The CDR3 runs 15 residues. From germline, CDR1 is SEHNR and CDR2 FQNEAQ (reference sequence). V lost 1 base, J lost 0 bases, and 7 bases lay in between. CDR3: CASSLDNYSNQPQHF. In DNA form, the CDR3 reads TGTGCCAGCAGCTTAGACAATTATAGCAATCAGCCCCAGCATTTT.

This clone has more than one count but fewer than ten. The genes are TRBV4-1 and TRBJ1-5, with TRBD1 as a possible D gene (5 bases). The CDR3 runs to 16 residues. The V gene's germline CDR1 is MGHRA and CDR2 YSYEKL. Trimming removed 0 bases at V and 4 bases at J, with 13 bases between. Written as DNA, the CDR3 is TGCGCCAGCAGCCAAGATCTTCAGGGCTCGAATCAGCCCCAGCATTTT. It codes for CASSQDLQGSNQPQHF.

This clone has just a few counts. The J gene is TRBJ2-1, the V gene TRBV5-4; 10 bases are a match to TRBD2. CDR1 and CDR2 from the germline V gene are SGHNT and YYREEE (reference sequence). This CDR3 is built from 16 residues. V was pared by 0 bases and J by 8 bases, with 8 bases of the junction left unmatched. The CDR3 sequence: CASSLGASGSLYEQFF. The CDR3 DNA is TGTGCCAGCAGCTTGGGGGCTAGCGGGAGTTTGTATGAGCAGTTCTTC.

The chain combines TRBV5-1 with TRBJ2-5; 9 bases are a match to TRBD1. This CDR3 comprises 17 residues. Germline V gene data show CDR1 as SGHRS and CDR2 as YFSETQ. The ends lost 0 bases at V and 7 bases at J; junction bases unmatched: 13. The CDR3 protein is CASSLVSGDRARGTQYF. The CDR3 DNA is TGCGCCAGCAGCTTGGTTTCCGGGGACAGGGCGCGTGGGACCCAGTACTTC.

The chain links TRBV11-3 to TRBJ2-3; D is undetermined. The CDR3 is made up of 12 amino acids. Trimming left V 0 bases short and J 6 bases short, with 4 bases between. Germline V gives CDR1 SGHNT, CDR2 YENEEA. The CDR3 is CASSLERDTQYF. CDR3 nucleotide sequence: TGTGCCAGCAGCTTAGAGAGGGATACGCAGTATTTT.

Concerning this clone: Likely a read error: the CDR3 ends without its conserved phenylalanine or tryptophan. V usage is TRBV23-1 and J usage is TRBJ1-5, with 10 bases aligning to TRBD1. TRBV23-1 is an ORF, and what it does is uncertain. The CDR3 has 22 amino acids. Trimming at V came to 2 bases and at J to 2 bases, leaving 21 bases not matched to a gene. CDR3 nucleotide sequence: TGCGCCAGCAGTCAAGGGGCTTTTTCCGGGACAGGGGAATACGGAGGCAATCAGCCCCAGCATGTT. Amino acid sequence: CASSQGAFSGTGEYGGNQPQHV.

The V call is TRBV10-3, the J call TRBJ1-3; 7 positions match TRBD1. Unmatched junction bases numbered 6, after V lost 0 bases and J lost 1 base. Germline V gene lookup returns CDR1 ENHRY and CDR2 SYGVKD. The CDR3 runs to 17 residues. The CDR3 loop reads CAISESRQGGSGNTIYF. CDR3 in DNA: TGTGCCATCAGTGAGTCGCGACAGGGCGGTTCTGGAAACACCATATATTTT.

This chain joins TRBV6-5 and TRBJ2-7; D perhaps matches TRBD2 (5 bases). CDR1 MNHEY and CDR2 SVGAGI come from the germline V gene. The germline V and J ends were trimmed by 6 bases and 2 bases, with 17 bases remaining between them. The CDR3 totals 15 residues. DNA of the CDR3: TGTGCCAGCAGCATCGGCGCGGGTGTTACCTACGAGCAGTACTTC. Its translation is CASSIGAGVTYEQYF.

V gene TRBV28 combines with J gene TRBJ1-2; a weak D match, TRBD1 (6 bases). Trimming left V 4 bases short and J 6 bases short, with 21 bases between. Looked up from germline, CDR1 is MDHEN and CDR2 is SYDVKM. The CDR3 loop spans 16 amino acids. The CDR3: CASSSREQGTIHGYTF. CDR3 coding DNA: TGTGCCAGCAGTTCTCGGGAACAGGGAACGATTCATGGCTACACCTTC.

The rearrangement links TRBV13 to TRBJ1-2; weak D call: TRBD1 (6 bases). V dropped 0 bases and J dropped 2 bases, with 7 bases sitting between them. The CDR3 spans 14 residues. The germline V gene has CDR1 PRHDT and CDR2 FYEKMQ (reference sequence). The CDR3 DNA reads TGTGCCAGCAGCTTAGGCCAGGGGAACTATGGCTACACCTTC. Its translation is CASSLGQGNYGYTF.

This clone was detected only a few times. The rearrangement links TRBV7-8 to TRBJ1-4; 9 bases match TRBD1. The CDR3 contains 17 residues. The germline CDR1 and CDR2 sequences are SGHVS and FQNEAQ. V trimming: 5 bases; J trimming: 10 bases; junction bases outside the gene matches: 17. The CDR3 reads CASSPGPRDRVLGKLFF. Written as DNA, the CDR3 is TGTGCCAGCAGCCCAGGACCCCGGGACAGGGTTTTGGGAAAACTGTTTTTT.

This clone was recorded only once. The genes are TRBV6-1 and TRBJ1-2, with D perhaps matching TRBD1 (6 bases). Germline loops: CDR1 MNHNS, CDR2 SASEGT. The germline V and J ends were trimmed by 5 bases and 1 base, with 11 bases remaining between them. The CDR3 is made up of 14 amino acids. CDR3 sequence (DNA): TGTGCCAGCAGTCGGACAGCCAATAACTATGGCTACACCTTC. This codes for CASSRTANNYGYTF.

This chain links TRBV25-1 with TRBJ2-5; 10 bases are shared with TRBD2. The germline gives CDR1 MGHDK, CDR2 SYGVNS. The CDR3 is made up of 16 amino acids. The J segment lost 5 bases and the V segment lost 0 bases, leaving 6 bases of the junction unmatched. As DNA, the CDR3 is TGTGCCAGCAGTGAATATAGCCTAGCGGGAGACGAGACCCAGTACTTC. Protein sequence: CASSEYSLAGDETQYF.

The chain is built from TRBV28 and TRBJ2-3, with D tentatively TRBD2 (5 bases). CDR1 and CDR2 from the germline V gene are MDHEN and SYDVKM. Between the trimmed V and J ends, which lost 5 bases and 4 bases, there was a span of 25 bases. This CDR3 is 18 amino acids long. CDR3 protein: CASSPHPMHGVDADTQYF. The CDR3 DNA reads TGTGCCAGCAGTCCACACCCGATGCACGGGGTTGATGCAGATACGCAGTATTTT. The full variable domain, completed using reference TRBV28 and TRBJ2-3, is DVKVTQSSRYLVKRTGEKVFLECVQDMDHENMFWYRQDPGLGLRLIYFSYDVKMKEKGDIPEGYSVSREKKERFSLILESASTNQTSMYLCASSPHPMHGVDADTQYFGPGTRLTVL.

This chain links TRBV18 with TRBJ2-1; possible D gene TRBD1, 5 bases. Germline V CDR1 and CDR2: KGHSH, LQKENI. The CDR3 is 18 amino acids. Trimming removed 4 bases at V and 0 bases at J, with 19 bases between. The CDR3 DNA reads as TGTGCCAGCTCACTAGAAGGGGCCCTGTCCCTCTCCTACAATGAGCAGTTCTTC. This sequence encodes CASSLEGALSLSYNEQFF.

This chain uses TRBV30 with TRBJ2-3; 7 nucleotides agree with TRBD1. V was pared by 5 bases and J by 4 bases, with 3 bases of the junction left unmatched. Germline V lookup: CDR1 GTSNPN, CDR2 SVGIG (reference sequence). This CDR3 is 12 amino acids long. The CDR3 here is CAWRQGPDTQYF. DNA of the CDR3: TGTGCCTGGCGACAGGGTCCAGATACGCAGTATTTT.

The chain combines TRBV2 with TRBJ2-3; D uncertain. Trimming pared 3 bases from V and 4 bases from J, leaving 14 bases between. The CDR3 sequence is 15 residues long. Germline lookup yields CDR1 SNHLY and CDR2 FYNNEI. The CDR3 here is CASSEEHPVADTQYF. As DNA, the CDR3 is TGTGCCAGCAGTGAGGAGCACCCAGTGGCAGATACGCAGTATTTT.

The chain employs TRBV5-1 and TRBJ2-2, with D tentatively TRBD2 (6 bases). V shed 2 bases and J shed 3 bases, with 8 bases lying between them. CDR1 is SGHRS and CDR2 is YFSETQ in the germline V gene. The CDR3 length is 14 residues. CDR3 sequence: CASSFGGDTGELFF. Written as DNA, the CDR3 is TGCGCCAGCAGCTTCGGGGGTGACACCGGGGAGCTGTTTTTT.

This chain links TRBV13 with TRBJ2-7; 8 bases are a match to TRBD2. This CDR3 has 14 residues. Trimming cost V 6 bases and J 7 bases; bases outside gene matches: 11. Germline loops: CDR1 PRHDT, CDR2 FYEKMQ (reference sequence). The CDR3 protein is CASSSGTRGREQYF. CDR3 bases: TGTGCCAGCAGTTCCGGGACTAGGGGAAGGGAGCAGTACTTC.

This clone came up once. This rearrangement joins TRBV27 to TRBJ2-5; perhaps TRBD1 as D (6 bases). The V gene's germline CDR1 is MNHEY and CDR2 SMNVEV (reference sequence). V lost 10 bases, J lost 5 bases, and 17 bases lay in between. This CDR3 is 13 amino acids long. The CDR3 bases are TGTGCCACCACAGGTGGGGGCTCGGAGACCCAGTACTTC. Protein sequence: CATTGGGSETQYF.

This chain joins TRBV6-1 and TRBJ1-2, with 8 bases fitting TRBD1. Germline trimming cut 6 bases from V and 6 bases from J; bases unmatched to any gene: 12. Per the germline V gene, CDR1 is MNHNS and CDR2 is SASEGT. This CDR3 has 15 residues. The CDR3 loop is CASSGLTGALDGYTF. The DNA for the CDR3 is TGTGCCAGCAGCGGCCTGACAGGGGCATTGGATGGCTACACCTTC.

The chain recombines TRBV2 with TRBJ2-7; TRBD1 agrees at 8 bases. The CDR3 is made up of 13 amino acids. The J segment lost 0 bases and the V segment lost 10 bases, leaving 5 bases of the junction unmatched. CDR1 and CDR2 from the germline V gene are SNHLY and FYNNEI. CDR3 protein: CATDRAISYEQYF. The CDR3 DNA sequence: TGTGCCACGGACAGGGCGATCTCCTACGAGCAGTACTTC. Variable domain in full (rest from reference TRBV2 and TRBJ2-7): EPEVTQTPSHQVTQMGQEVILRCVPISNHLYFYWYRQILGQKVEFLVSFYNNEISEKSEIFDDQFSVERPDGSNFTLKIRSTKLEDSAMYFCATDRAISYEQYFGPGTRLTVT.